This T cell receptor beta chain was observed in a study of shared clonotypes between healthy human individuals. Positive CCR7 selection of CD45RO-negative cells yielded the naive CD8 cells, and terminally differentiated effector memory CD45RA+ cells were excluded. Deletions cut 5 bases from V and 9 bases from J, with 26 bases between. In germline, CDR1 is SEHNR, CDR2 FQNEAQ (reference sequence). The CDR3 is 17 amino acids. Evenly divided among several immunoSEQ plates was the genomic DNA of each subset. Profiled with immunoSEQ multiplex PCR; TCRdb holds only in-frame clones, not every one. The data contain around 2,000,000 clones, roughly 95% of them seen just once; the ten biggest clones take up around 1%.

The chain links TRBV7-9 to TRBJ2-1; possible D gene TRBD2, 6 bases. The clonotype originates from a man between 18 and 35 years old in good health. The source material was naive CD8+ T cells sorted from blood. CDR3 residues: CASSPQVRDWAEGEQFF. CDR3 nucleotides: TGTGCCAGCAGCCCCCAAGTTCGGGACTGGGCCGAGGGTGAGCAGTTCTTC.